This paragraph covers one TCR beta chain sequence. Its target is unknown. The sample belongs to a study of cytomegalovirus exposure and HLA in healthy donors. Study outcomes and limitations: Analyses of presence/absence relied on an assumption of roughly uniform sequencing depth across donors. Compared with the roughly 670-donor mean, an Asian-associated ancestry cluster reportedly had fewer N-insertions, according to a later analysis. What TCR beta sequences reportedly achieved was accurate prediction of HLA-A and HLA-B alleles in most subjects. The classifier, whose performance was assessed in both the original and validation cohorts, reportedly diagnosed cytomegalovirus status with high specificity and sensitivity.

60 Vbeta and 13 Jbeta primers were used in PCR. Some clones are missing from TCRdb's copy, which holds only in-frame ones; the method was immunoSEQ multiplex PCR. Counted here are about 160,000 clones, roughly 76% occurring once; the ten biggest clones make up over 1.2%. The sample consisted of PBMCs. This sequence originates from a man aged 55-75 years in good health and CMV-seronegative.

The CDR3 region has the DNA TGTGCCAGCAGCGATCCCAGGGGGCGCGGTGAAAAACTGTTTTTT. It codes for CASSDPRGRGEKLFF. The chain has TRBV2 and TRBJ1-4, with 8 positions matching TRBD1. The junction had 10 bases not matched to a gene; V was cut back by 6 bases and J by 7 bases. From germline, CDR1 is SNHLY and CDR2 FYNNEI. CDR3 length: 15 amino acids.